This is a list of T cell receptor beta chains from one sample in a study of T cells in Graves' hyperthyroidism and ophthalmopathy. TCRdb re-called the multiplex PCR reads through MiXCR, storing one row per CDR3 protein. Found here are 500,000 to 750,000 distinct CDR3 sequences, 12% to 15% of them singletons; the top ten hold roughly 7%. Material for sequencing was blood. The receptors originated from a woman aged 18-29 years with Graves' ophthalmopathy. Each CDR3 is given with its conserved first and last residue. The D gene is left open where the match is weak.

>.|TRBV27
CASTLTGSYNEQFF
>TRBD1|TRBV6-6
CASSYQGAYEQYF
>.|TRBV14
CASSQGVQVSEAFF
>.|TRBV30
CAWSTMGRRLYEQYF
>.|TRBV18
CASSPAGDYEQYF
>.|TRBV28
CASSHPGVLGEKLFF
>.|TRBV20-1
CSAREPQSLGYGYTF
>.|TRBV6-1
CASSEGLSGELFF
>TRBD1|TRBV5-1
CASSPGTGRGANVLTF
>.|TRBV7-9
CASSPIGNTIYF
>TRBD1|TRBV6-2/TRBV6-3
CASSWTGTQPQHF
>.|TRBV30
CAWSPGGTSGKLFF
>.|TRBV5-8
CASSPYNWGNTGELFF
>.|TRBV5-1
CASSFNPGPGANVLTF
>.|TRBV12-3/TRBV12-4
CASSFGGGPHGQFF
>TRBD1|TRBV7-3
CASSPGTGTQYF
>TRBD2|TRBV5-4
CASSLSGRDYEQYF
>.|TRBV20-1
CSAREGGSVPLGYEQYF
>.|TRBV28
CASRATGSSYEQYF
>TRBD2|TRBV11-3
CASSWGWTPKGLAGGSDTQYF
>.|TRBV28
CASSSEFSGNTIYF
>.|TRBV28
CASNSGANVLTF
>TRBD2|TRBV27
CASSFIGTRKEQFF
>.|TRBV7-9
CASSDYPGPSEADTQYF
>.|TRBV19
CASRLAGTGSYEQYF
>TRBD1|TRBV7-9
CASSSRTGGQGLNSYNEQFF
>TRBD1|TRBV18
CASSHDRGVETQYF
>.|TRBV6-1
CASSEWAIAEGGGETQYF
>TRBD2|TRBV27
CASHKRDQLHEQYF
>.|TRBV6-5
CASILSLLSYGHTF
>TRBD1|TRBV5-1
CASSPTGTVNSPLHF
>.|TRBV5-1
CASSLGQTYNEQFF
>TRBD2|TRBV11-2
CASRTWRAGGTDTQYF
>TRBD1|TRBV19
CASSIREGADRGMRTGGYTF
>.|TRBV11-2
CASSLGLGDEQFF
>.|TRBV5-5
CASSLRATATDTQYF
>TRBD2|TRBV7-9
CASSFSGSIDEQFF
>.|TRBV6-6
CASSYSTRAIPEAFF
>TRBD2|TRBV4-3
CASSQGRTSGSADTQYF
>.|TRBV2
CASSEEGGNQPQHF
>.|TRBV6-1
CASREDRGFPPLNSPLHF
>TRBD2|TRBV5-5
CASTARAGDFQLAYEQYF
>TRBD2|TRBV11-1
CASTVRLAGSTDTQYF
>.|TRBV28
CASSLVSAYNEQFF
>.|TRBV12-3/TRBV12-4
CASSLAQGQGQPQHF
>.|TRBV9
CASSVTYDSRTEAFF
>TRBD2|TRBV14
CASRLLAGNTDTQYF
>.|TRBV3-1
CASSQDMGASSSYEQYF
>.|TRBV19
CASSMTAQEYNQPQHF
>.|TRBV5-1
CASSTRRAEETQYF
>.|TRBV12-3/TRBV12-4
CASSYTGHMTNYGYTF
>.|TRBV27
CASNPQGGGEQFF
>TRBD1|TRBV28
CASSLELTGTGVDEQYF
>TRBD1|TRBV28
CASKRQGTNTEAFF
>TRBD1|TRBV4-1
CASSQSGTGFYEQYF